A single sample gave rise to the 9 T cell receptor beta chains below, sequenced in a study of shared clonotypes between healthy human individuals. Only in-frame clones appear in the TCRdb table, and some are missing; sequencing was by immunoSEQ multiplex PCR. Here the sample spans fewer than 3 million clones, 85% to 95% being singletons. Sequenced: naive CD4+ T cells from PBMCs. The subset was: CD45RA+ positively selected. The receptors were sampled from a man younger than 35 in good health. Some clones in this sample may be carry-over from other donors' samples.

The rearrangement links TRBV21-1 to TRBJ2-7; the table names TRBD2, a call not compared with the DNA. TRBV21-1 is a pseudogene locus. This CDR3 has 15 residues. As DNA, the CDR3 is TGTGCCAGCAGCAAAGCAACGGGGGACTCCTACGAGCAGTACTTC. Protein product: CASSKATGDSYEQYF.

This chain uses TRBV28 with TRBJ2-3; either TRBD1 or TRBD2 may supply D (5 bases each). Per germline, CDR1 MDHEN and CDR2 SYDVKM. Trimming took off 6 bases at V and 3 bases at J, with 13 bases between the two ends. CDR3 length: 14 residues. CDR3 nucleotides: TGTGCCAGCAGGAAACAAGAGGGGACAGATACGCAGTATTTT. It yields the protein CASRKQEGTDTQYF.

The chain has TRBV5-8 and TRBJ1-4, with TRBD1 matching over 10 bases. CDR1 and CDR2 from the germline V gene are SGHTS and YDEGEE. J was trimmed by 7 bases and V by 5 bases; bases with no gene match: 2. This CDR3 comprises 13 residues. The CDR3 bases are TGTGCCAGCAGTCGGGACAGGGGTGAAAAACTGTTTTTT. Translation: CASSRDRGEKLFF. Supplemented by reference TRBV5-8 and TRBJ1-4, the full variable domain reads EAGVTQSPTHLIKTRGQQATLRCSPISGHTSVYWYQQALGLGLQFLLWYDEGEERNRGNFPPRFSGRQFPNYSSELNVNALELEDSALYLCASSRDRGEKLFFGSGTQLSVL.

The rearrangement joins TRBV19 to TRBJ2-2; 9 positions agree with TRBD1. The germline gives CDR1 LNHDA, CDR2 SQIVND (reference sequence). V lost 8 bases and J lost 4; bases outside the gene matches: 5. The CDR3 is made up of 14 amino acids. This CDR3 reads CASRTGAFTGELFF. As DNA, the CDR3 is TGTGCCAGTCGGACAGGGGCGTTCACCGGGGAGCTGTTTTTT. The variable domain in full, completed from reference TRBV19 and TRBJ2-2, reads DGGITQSPKYLFRKEGQNVTLSCEQNLNHDAMYWYRQDPGQGLRLIYYSQIVNDFQKGDIAEGYSVSREKKESFPLTVTSAQKNPTAFYLCASRTGAFTGELFFGEGSRLTVL.

Note on this clone: This sample also contains other DNA sequences that code for the same CDR3. The chain links TRBV30 to TRBJ2-7, with D unclear. Germline loops: CDR1 GTSNPN, CDR2 SVGIG (reference sequence). V lost 3 bases, J lost 3 bases, and 6 bases lay in between. CDR3 size: 11 residues. CDR3 loop: CAWRSYYEQYF. The CDR3 DNA reads as TGTGCCTGGAGATCCTACTACGAGCAGTACTTC.

The chain joins TRBV30 to TRBJ1-3, with D possibly being TRBD1 (6 bases). The V gene's germline CDR1 is GTSNPN and CDR2 SVGIG (reference sequence). Deletions cut 8 bases from V and 2 bases from J, with 19 bases between. The CDR3 spans 15 residues. CDR3 amino acids: CAPQRYRVAGNTIYF. As DNA, the CDR3 is TGTGCCCCCCAACGGTACAGGGTCGCTGGAAACACCATATATTTT.

The V and J genes are TRBV27 and TRBJ2-7, with D unclear. This CDR3 is built from 14 residues. Germline V gene lookup returns CDR1 MNHEY and CDR2 SMNVEV (reference sequence). Trimming cost V 0 bases and J 6 bases, with 12 bases left between them. In nucleotides, the CDR3 is TGTGCCAGCAGTTTATCGTACATCCCCTCCGAGCAGTACTTC. It codes for CASSLSYIPSEQYF.

The chain combines TRBV7-2 with TRBJ2-1; D gene ambiguous. Germline CDR1 SGHTA, CDR2 FQGNSA. The CDR3 covers 14 residues. The V end lost 5 bases, the J end lost 4 bases, and 12 bases lay between the germline ends. The CDR3 region is CASSPPLPYNEQFF. The CDR3 coding sequence is TGTGCCAGCAGCCCCCCACTACCTTACAATGAGCAGTTCTTC.

This clone appeared a single time. The V call is TRBV2, the J call TRBJ2-2; 8 nucleotides agree with TRBD1. The CDR3 runs to 16 residues. With V trimmed by 2 bases and J by 5 bases, 7 bases remained unmatched. Germline V gene data show CDR1 as SNHLY and CDR2 as FYNNEI. As DNA, the CDR3 is TGTGCCAGCAGTGAATCGGGCAGGGGGCGTACCGGGGAGCTGTTTTTT. Protein product: CASSESGRGRTGELFF.